This T cell receptor (beta chain) was obtained from a study of radiotherapy plus CTLA-4 blockade in lung cancer. Study-wide background: In 18% of patients, objective responses were seen; about 30% had disease control.

A note on this clone: As yet, its antigen is unknown. The sample contains more than one DNA sequence encoding this CDR3.

The germline V and J ends were trimmed by 2 bases and 1 base, with 11 bases remaining between them. From germline, CDR1 is LGHNA and CDR2 YNFKEQ. The CDR3 contains 15 residues. It was focal radiation plus CTLA-4 blockade with ipilimumab that patients with chemo-refractory metastatic non-small-cell lung cancer received. Notes on the study in general: TCR clones originating in tumors grew in number in blood after radiotherapy plus ipilimumab.

The assay was immunoSEQ multiplex PCR, and TCRdb's table has in-frame clones only and misses some. The table records roughly 98,000 clones, 75% to 90% of them present only once. This specimen consisted of peripheral blood, obtained from a patient treated with radiotherapy plus ipilimumab. This chain links TRBV4-2 with TRBJ1-1; tentatively, D is TRBD1 (6 bases). This TCR derives from a human donor with non-small cell lung cancer who had a partial response to radiotherapy plus ipilimumab. CDR3 nucleotide sequence: TGTGCCAGCAGCCAACCCGGACAGAGGAACACTGAAGCTTTCTTT. As protein: CASSQPGQRNTEAFF.